One and the same sample provided the 18 T cell receptor beta chains below, sequenced in a study of metastatic and nonmetastatic thyroid tumors (dated by TCRdb to 2020 to 2022). No patient had received any treatment before thyroid surgery. The method was PCR. The run used an Illumina HiSeq 4000. The public reads were run again by TCRdb, first through fastp at Q25 and then through MiXCR, and only productive beta chains were kept. The sample records tens of thousands of clones, roughly 25% of which are singletons. The ten most abundant clones make up 9.2% of the sample. Sequenced: blood. The receptors derive from a female donor with papillary thyroid cancer or a benign thyroid nodule (not recorded which). Some clones in this sample may be carry-over from other donors' samples.

This clone has ten or more counts. J is TRBJ2-2 and V is TRBV7-9; maybe TRBD2 (6 bases). Germline-derived CDR1 and CDR2 are SEHNR and FQNEAQ (reference sequence). The V gene lost 4 bases and the J gene lost 7 bases, with 13 bases spanning the gap. CDR3 length: 14 residues. For the CDR3, the DNA is TGTGCCAGCAGCTCGACTAGTTCCCACGGGGAGCTGTTTTTT. Amino acids: CASSSTSSHGELFF.

This clone was observed many times. This rearrangement joins TRBV20-1 to TRBJ2-1; 7 positions agree with TRBD2. The CDR3 is made up of 15 amino acids. Per the germline V gene, CDR1 is DFQATT and CDR2 is SNEGSKA (reference sequence). The V gene end was trimmed by 3 bases and the J gene end by 7 bases; junction bases not matched to a gene: 12. CDR3 DNA sequence: TGCAGTGCTAGGAAAAATAGCGGGTCTGGGAATGAGCAGTTCTTC. It encodes CSARKNSGSGNEQFF.

This clone was detected ten times or more. The CDR3 loop reads CASSPRTSGEKETQYF. CDR3 coding DNA: TGTGCCAGCAGTCCTAGGACTAGCGGGGAAAAAGAGACCCAGTACTTC. This chain connects TRBV7-9 to TRBJ2-5; 12 nucleotides match TRBD2. V lost 6 bases to trimming and J lost 3 bases; unmatched junction nucleotides: 8. The germline gives CDR1 SEHNR, CDR2 FQNEAQ (reference sequence). The CDR3 runs 16 residues.

This clone has a count of ten or more. This chain links TRBV20-1 with TRBJ2-5; TRBD2 matches at 7 bases. Trimming removed 4 bases from V and 2 bases from J; junction bases left unmatched: 13. CDR1 and CDR2 from the germline V gene are DFQATT and SNEGSKA (reference sequence). The CDR3 runs 16 residues. The CDR3 loop is CSATIVGLAAQETQYF. The CDR3, as DNA: TGCAGTGCTACGATTGTGGGGCTAGCGGCACAAGAGACCCAGTACTTC.

This clone was counted many times. The chain joins TRBV7-9 to TRBJ2-5; D remains ambiguous. Germline V CDR1 and CDR2: SEHNR, FQNEAQ (reference sequence). The CDR3 consists of 14 residues. Trimming stripped 3 bases from V and 5 bases from J, with 13 bases between. CDR3: CASSFPGRYETQYF. CDR3 nucleotides: TGTGCCAGCAGCTTTCCTGGGCGTTATGAGACCCAGTACTTC.

The chain joins TRBV27 to TRBJ2-1; D is undetermined. Germline V gives CDR1 MNHEY, CDR2 SMNVEV (reference sequence). This CDR3 is built from 15 residues. V shed 0 bases and J shed 5 bases, with 11 bases lying between them. In nucleotides, the CDR3 is TGTGCCAGCAGTTTATCAATCACAGCCAACAATGAGCAGTTCTTC. Translating gives CASSLSITANNEQFF.

In regard to this clone: One end of the junction does not line up with germline, which may come from a read error. The gene calls are TRBV12-3 or TRBV12-4 and TRBJ2-2; 8 nucleotides align to TRBD2. This CDR3 is 14 amino acids long. CDR3 region: CASWTAGEHGVLFF. CDR3 sequence (DNA): TGTGCGAGTTGGACAGCGGGAGAGCACGGGGTGCTGTTTTTT.

At least ten counts were recorded for this clone. This chain uses TRBV7-6 with TRBJ2-7; TRBD1 agrees at 12 bases. The V segment lost 5 bases and the J segment 6 bases; nucleotides outside the gene matches: 11. The CDR3 runs 16 residues. Germline values: CDR1 SGHVS, CDR2 FNYEAQ. In nucleotides, the CDR3 is TGTGCCAGCAGCCCCGGCAGGGGGACAGGGGGCGGCGAGCAGTACTTC. As protein: CASSPGRGTGGGEQYF.

This clone is a singleton in its sample. The chain is built from TRBV20-1 and TRBJ2-5, with D perhaps assigned TRBD1 or TRBD2 (5 bases each). With 4 bases removed from V and 5 bases from J, the gap between germline ends came to 23 bases. The length of the CDR3 is 16 residues. Looked up from germline, CDR1 is DFQATT and CDR2 is SNEGSKA (reference sequence). The chain's CDR3 is CSANRVSGPPRETQYF. CDR3 nucleotide sequence: TGCAGTGCTAATAGAGTCTCGGGGCCGCCCCGGGAGACCCAGTACTTC.

The chain carries TRBV27 and TRBJ1-3; the D is unclear. Germline V gene data show CDR1 as MNHEY and CDR2 as SMNVEV (reference sequence). With 8 bases removed from V and 0 bases from J, the gap between germline ends came to 17 bases. The CDR3 length is 16 residues. DNA for the CDR3: TGTGCCAGCTCCCCCAGGAGCCCTTTCTCTGGAAACACCATATATTTT. It encodes CASSPRSPFSGNTIYF.

This clone has only a few counts. The rearrangement uses TRBV28 and TRBJ2-7; the D is unclear. The CDR3 spans 15 residues. Trimming cost V 3 bases and J 4 bases, with 16 bases left between them. Germline V gives CDR1 MDHEN, CDR2 SYDVKM. The CDR3 spells CASSFWGSSSYEQYF. In nucleotides, the CDR3 is TGTGCCAGCAGTTTTTGGGGAAGCAGCTCATACGAGCAGTACTTC.

The chain is built from TRBV30 and TRBJ1-4; unclear D gene. This CDR3 has 13 residues. V was clipped by 4 bases and J by 4 bases, with 10 bases between them. Looked up from germline, CDR1 is GTSNPN and CDR2 is SVGIG (reference sequence). Written as DNA, the CDR3 is TGTGCCTGGAACGCAGGCCTTAATGAAAAACTGTTTTTT. Its translation is CAWNAGLNEKLFF.

Comment on this clone: This clone may be a read error of a much larger clone one base away. This chain joins TRBV12-3 or TRBV12-4 and TRBJ1-2; TRBD1 matches at 7 bases. The ends lost 7 bases at V and 1 base at J; junction bases unmatched: 6. CDR3 length equals 14 residues. CDR3 loop: CASIHRDSNYGYTF. In DNA, the CDR3 is TGTGCCAGCATTCACCGGGACAGTAACTATGGCTACACCTTC.

This clone came up many times. The chain recombines TRBV7-9 with TRBJ2-7; 8 bases line up with TRBD2. V was pared by 5 bases and J by 2 bases, with 5 bases of the junction left unmatched. Germline values: CDR1 SEHNR, CDR2 FQNEAQ (reference sequence). The CDR3 totals 14 residues. Here the CDR3 reads CASSQSGSTYEQYF. The CDR3 bases are TGTGCCAGCAGCCAGAGCGGGAGTACCTACGAGCAGTACTTC.

The rearrangement uses TRBV9 and TRBJ2-7, with TRBD2 matching 7 bases. With 2 bases clipped from V and 5 bases from J, the junction kept 7 bases outside the gene matches. In germline, CDR1 is SGDLS, CDR2 YYNGEE. The CDR3 contains 14 residues. The CDR3 bases are TGTGCCAGCAGCGTCAGCGGGAATTTAGACGAGCAGTACTTC. Encoded protein: CASSVSGNLDEQYF.

This clone was counted ten times or more. V is TRBV4-3 and J is TRBJ2-3; unclear D gene. The CDR3 covers 15 residues. Per the germline V gene, CDR1 is LGHNA and CDR2 is YSLEER. Trimming stripped 0 bases from V and 4 bases from J, with 11 bases between. The CDR3 region has the DNA TGCGCCAGCAGCCAAGAGTTGGGCATGGCAGATACGCAGTATTTT. It translates to CASSQELGMADTQYF.

There are many counts of this clone. This rearrangement joins TRBV20-1 to TRBJ2-3; 8 bases agree with TRBD2. This CDR3 has 15 amino acids. From germline, CDR1 is DFQATT and CDR2 SNEGSKA (reference sequence). Trimming at V came to 6 bases and at J to 0 bases, leaving 8 bases not matched to a gene. CDR3 in DNA: TGCAGTGCAATAGCGGGGAGAGATAGCACAGATACGCAGTATTTT. Its protein product is CSAIAGRDSTDTQYF.

This clone has a count of ten or more. The J gene is TRBJ2-7, the V gene TRBV11-1; 7 nucleotides line up with TRBD2. The CDR3 spans 13 residues. The V gene's germline CDR1 is SGHAT and CDR2 FQDESV (reference sequence). The J segment lost 6 bases and the V segment lost 5 bases, leaving 7 bases of the junction unmatched. The CDR3 bases are TGTGCCAGCAGCCGACGACTAGCCGGCGAGCAGTACTTC. This gives the protein CASSRRLAGEQYF.